The clone carrying this T cell receptor beta chain was seen ten or more times. Its antigen remains unidentified. A single record per CDR3 protein comes from TCRdb applying MiXCR to the PCR reads. The table shows 35,000 or so distinct CDR3 sequences, with roughly 20% occurring only once. These data are taken from a study of molecular identifiers for immune sequencing clone quantification. The CD8+CD4-CCR7+CD45RA+ phenotype defined the sorted naive CD8 T cells. Study-wide findings and caveats: Identical barcode-sharing TCR molecules could lead to underestimated sizes for highly expanded clones.

The CDR3 spans 8 residues. Trimming removed 6 bases at V and 9 bases at J, with 5 bases between. Germline V gene sequence: CDR1 DFQATT, CDR2 SNEGSKA (reference sequence). Sequencing input: naive CD8+ T cells from blood, with Jurkat cell RNA spiked in. This sample's subset: FACS-sorted CD8+CD4-CCR7+CD45RA+ naive T cells. The clonotype comes from a human donor in good health. Some libraries in this study had Jurkat cell RNA spiked in. V and J are TRBV20-1 and TRBJ2-5; D may match TRBD1 or TRBD2 (5 bases each). The DNA for the CDR3 is TGCAGTGCGGGGGCCCAGTACTTC. This codes for CSAGAQYF.